Below, one T cell receptor beta chain is given with its context. The target antigen is unknown. This entry belongs to a study of T cell repertoires in ileal Crohn's disease. Time point in this sample: neoterminal ileum biopsy at postoperative endoscopy, about 6 months after surgery. Assay: immunoSEQ multiplex PCR; the TCRdb copy retains only in-frame clones and omits some. The table lists about 4,500 clones, about 84% of them singletons. In germline, CDR1 is MNHNS, CDR2 SASEGT. CDR3 size: 14 residues. V lost 10 bases, J lost 6 bases, and 21 bases lay in between. The study's findings and limits: Endoscopy was done a median approximately 6.7 months after surgery.

The sample consisted of ileal tissue. The chain employs TRBV6-1 and TRBJ1-1, with no clear D. The origin of this receptor is an adult with Crohn's disease. This CDR3 is CATTFGTSGSEAFF. In DNA form, the CDR3 reads TGTGCCACGACCTTCGGTACTTCGGGGTCTGAAGCTTTCTTT.